This T cell receptor beta chain derives from a study of brain T cells in children with intractable seizures. Trimming pared 4 bases from V and 0 bases from J, leaving 12 bases between. Germline V gene lookup returns CDR1 GTSNPN and CDR2 SVGIG (reference sequence). The CDR3 extends over 14 amino acids. Method: immunoSEQ multiplex PCR; TCRdb's copy keeps in-frame clones and lacks some. The table records about 340,000 clones, approximately 93% of them present only once. This clone has just one count. Time point here: blood from clinic visit 5 months post-surgery; TSC patient then seizure free. Surgery cases with the highest brain T cell transcript signatures were chosen for sequencing. Before surgery, patients took at least one anti-epileptic drug.

The sequencing here drew on peripheral blood, taken about 5 months after surgery. The TCR sequence derives from a boy younger than two with tuberous sclerosis and intractable seizures. V usage is TRBV30 and J usage is TRBJ1-2; D gene uncertain. CDR3 DNA: TGTGCCTGGACGACCGCGAGATCTAACTATGGCTACACCTTC. Translating gives CAWTTARSNYGYTF. The complete variable domain, with remaining parts taken from reference TRBV30 and TRBJ1-2, reads SQTIHQWPATLVQPVGSPLSLECTVEGTSNPNLYWYRQAAGRGLQLLFYSVGIGQISSEVPQNLSASRPQDRQFILSSKKLLLSDSGFYLCAWTTARSNYGYTFGSGTRLTVV.